A selection of T cell receptor beta chains follows, all from one sample in a study of identical twins. TCRdb re-called the 5' RACE reads through MiXCR, storing one row per CDR3 protein. The sample shows about 890,000 distinct CDR3 sequences, 12% of them seen only once. These same records also appear under a second study, on yellow fever vaccine responses in identical twins.

Material: PBMCs. The receptors were sampled from a woman aged 18-29 years in good health. Both conserved end residues are part of each CDR3. The D gene is left open where the match is weak. Not all rows give a size; the values are once, few, many and, for expanded clones, a class.

size: few; J: TRBJ2-6; V: TRBV27; D: TRBD1; DNA: TGTGCCAGAATACTTGGGGACAGCCTCTCTGGGGCCAACGTCCTGACTTTC; CDR3: CARILGDSLSGANVLTF
size: few; J: TRBJ2-7; V: TRBV6-1; D: TRBD1; DNA: TGTGCCAGCCATGACAGGGGAACCTACGAGCAGTACTTC; CDR3: CASHDRGTYEQYF
size: NA; J: TRBJ2-1; V: TRBV20-1; D: TRBD1; DNA: TGCAGTGCTAGTTCCGGGACAGGGTCCAATGAGCAGTTCTTC; CDR3: CSASSGTGSNEQFF
size: few; J: TRBJ2-1; V: TRBV5-1; D: TRBD2; DNA: TGCGCCAGCAGTCGGACTAGCGGGAGGGCCCAGTACAATGAGCAGTTCTTC; CDR3: CASSRTSGRAQYNEQFF
size: NA; J: TRBJ1-6; V: TRBV19; D: TRBD1; DNA: TGTGCCAGTAGTACCGCAGGGGGTCAAAATTCACCCCTCCACTTT; CDR3: CASSTAGGQNSPLHF
size: few; J: TRBJ2-1; V: TRBV7-2; D: TRBD2; DNA: TGTGCCAGCAGCTTAAGGTCTAGCGGGGGGCACCGGGAGCAGTTCTTC; CDR3: CASSLRSSGGHREQFF
size: many; J: TRBJ2-2; V: TRBV7-2; D: NA; DNA: TGTGCCAGCAGCCCCGAGGCGGGGGCTACCGGGGAGCTGTTTTTT; CDR3: CASSPEAGATGELFF
size: few; J: TRBJ2-7; V: TRBV7-8; D: NA; DNA: TGTGCCAGCAGCGCCCGGGACGCCTACGAGCAGTACTTC; CDR3: CASSARDAYEQYF
size: NA; J: TRBJ2-1; V: TRBV5-1; D: TRBD2; DNA: TGCGCCAGCGGACTAGCGGGAGACTACAATGAGCAGTTCTTC; CDR3: CASGLAGDYNEQFF
size: few; J: TRBJ2-1; V: TRBV5-6; D: NA; DNA: TGTGCCAGCAGCTTTGACACTTCGGGAGCTGAGCAGTTCTTC; CDR3: CASSFDTSGAEQFF
size: many; J: TRBJ2-3; V: TRBV9; D: NA; DNA: TGTGCCAGCAGCGTAGGGGGAGATACGCAGTATTTT; CDR3: CASSVGGDTQYF
size: few; J: TRBJ2-1; V: TRBV7-8; D: NA; DNA: TGTGCCAGCAGCTTAATTCCCAGGGTGTCGTCCAATGAGCAGTTCTTC; CDR3: CASSLIPRVSSNEQFF
size: NA; J: TRBJ2-1; V: TRBV24-1; D: TRBD1; DNA: TGTGCCACCAGTGACATGGCGGGACAGGGGGTTGAGCAGTTCTTC; CDR3: CATSDMAGQGVEQFF
size: few; J: TRBJ2-7; V: TRBV28; D: NA; DNA: TGTGCCAGCAGTTTTTTCACGCAGGGGACCTACGAGCAGTACTTC; CDR3: CASSFFTQGTYEQYF
size: NA; J: TRBJ2-3; V: TRBV5-1; D: TRBD2; DNA: TGCGCCAGCAGCTTGGGGACTAGCGAGAAAAAGTTGTGGTGGACAGATACGCAGTATTTT; CDR3: CASSLGTSEKKLWWTDTQYF
size: few; J: TRBJ2-7; V: TRBV4-1; D: TRBD2; DNA: TGCGCCAGCAGCCAAGGCCCGGGACTAGCGGGAGCCTACGAGCAGTACTTC; CDR3: CASSQGPGLAGAYEQYF
size: few; J: TRBJ2-5; V: TRBV3-1; D: NA; DNA: TGTGCCAGCAGCCAAGGGTATCCGGCCGTAGCGGACTTC; CDR3: CASSQGYPAVADF
size: NA; J: TRBJ2-1; V: TRBV5-1; D: TRBD2; DNA: TGCGCCAGCAGCTTTTTGGGACTAGCGGGGGGGCCCAACTCCTACAATGAGCAGTTCTTC; CDR3: CASSFLGLAGGPNSYNEQFF
size: few; J: TRBJ2-1; V: TRBV20-1; D: TRBD2; DNA: TGCAGTGCACCCGGGGACTACTCCTACAATGAGCAGTTCTTC; CDR3: CSAPGDYSYNEQFF
size: many; J: TRBJ1-2; V: TRBV4-1; D: NA; DNA: TGCGCCAGCAGCCAAGATTTCAGGGGCGATGGAGGCTACACCTTC; CDR3: CASSQDFRGDGGYTF
size: NA; J: TRBJ2-1; V: TRBV15; D: NA; DNA: TGTGCCACCAGCAGAGATAGACCAGGCGTAGGGTCTGAGCAGTTCTTC; CDR3: CATSRDRPGVGSEQFF
size: NA; J: TRBJ2-5; V: TRBV20-1; D: TRBD2; DNA: TGCAGTGCTAGGAGGATCACTAGCGGGGGGAGAGAGACCCAGTACTTC; CDR3: CSARRITSGGRETQYF
size: NA; J: TRBJ2-2; V: TRBV10-3; D: TRBD2; DNA: TGTGCCATCACTCGCGGGGGGAGGCACGGGGAGCTGTTTTTT; CDR3: CAITRGGRHGELFF
size: NA; J: TRBJ1-6; V: TRBV18; D: NA; DNA: TGTGCCAGCTCACCACGCACCGCATCACCCCTCCACTTT; CDR3: CASSPRTASPLHF
size: many; J: TRBJ2-1; V: TRBV24-1; D: NA; DNA: TGTGCCACCAGTGAAGACGGGGATGAGCAGTTCTTC; CDR3: CATSEDGDEQFF
size: NA; J: TRBJ1-2; V: TRBV6-5; D: NA; DNA: TGTGCCAGCAGTTCGACCGAAACGAATAACTATGGCTACACCTTC; CDR3: CASSSTETNNYGYTF
size: NA; J: TRBJ2-6; V: TRBV14; D: NA; DNA: TGTGCCAGCAGCCAACGGAAGGCAGCAGGGGCCAACGTCCTGACTTTC; CDR3: CASSQRKAAGANVLTF
size: NA; J: TRBJ1-1; V: TRBV11-2; D: NA; DNA: TGTGCCAGCAGCCCACAGGGAGGAGCTGAAGCTTTCTTT; CDR3: CASSPQGGAEAFF
size: NA; J: TRBJ2-2; V: TRBV12-3/TRBV12-4; D: NA; DNA: TGTGCCAGCAGTTTTAGGAGATCAGCGAACACCGGGGAGCTGTTTTTT; CDR3: CASSFRRSANTGELFF
size: many; J: TRBJ1-1; V: TRBV5-1; D: TRBD1; DNA: TGCGCCAGCAGCGGCGGGGACAGGGTGATGAACACTGAAGCTTTCTTT; CDR3: CASSGGDRVMNTEAFF
size: NA; J: TRBJ2-3; V: TRBV6-4; D: NA; DNA: TGTGCCTGCTGTCTCCAGTCGAGCCTAACCCTCGCTAGCACAGATACGCAGTATTTT; CDR3: CACCLQSSLTLASTDTQYF
size: few; J: TRBJ2-2; V: TRBV5-6; D: NA; DNA: TGTGCCAGCAGCTCGATGACAGGGAGGAGGCCGAACACCGGGGAGCTGTTTTTT; CDR3: CASSSMTGRRPNTGELFF
size: NA; J: TRBJ1-1; V: TRBV5-1; D: NA; DNA: TGCGCCAGCAGCTTGGGCCCCGGGAGGGCTGAAGCTTTCTTT; CDR3: CASSLGPGRAEAFF
size: NA; J: TRBJ2-2; V: TRBV5-1; D: NA; DNA: TGCGCCAGCAGGAAGCAGACCGGGGAGCTGTTTTTT; CDR3: CASRKQTGELFF
size: NA; J: TRBJ2-3; V: TRBV20-1; D: NA; DNA: TGCAGTAGAAACAAAGCAGATACGCAGTATTTT; CDR3: CSRNKADTQYF
size: many; J: TRBJ1-5; V: TRBV29-1; D: TRBD1; DNA: TGCAGCGTCCGAGGTGGAGGGGGCGAAGCGGGCAATCAGCCCCAGCATTTT; CDR3: CSVRGGGGEAGNQPQHF
size: NA; J: TRBJ2-5; V: TRBV7-9; D: TRBD1; DNA: TGTGCCAGCAGCTTCGGAGACAGGGGGCGCGCGGAGACCCAGTACTTC; CDR3: CASSFGDRGRAETQYF
size: few; J: TRBJ2-3; V: TRBV5-4; D: TRBD2; DNA: TGTGCCAGCAGCTTGGAGGGTAGCGGGGGGCCTAGCACAGATACGCAGTATTTT; CDR3: CASSLEGSGGPSTDTQYF
size: many; J: TRBJ2-1; V: TRBV7-9; D: NA; DNA: TGTGCCAGCAGCTTGGCAGGGGTAGATAGTGAGCAGTTCTTC; CDR3: CASSLAGVDSEQFF
size: many; J: TRBJ2-3; V: TRBV5-6; D: TRBD2; DNA: TGTGCCAGCAGCTTAATAGCGGGAGGGGTGGATACGCAGTATTTT; CDR3: CASSLIAGGVDTQYF
size: NA; J: TRBJ1-5; V: TRBV5-1; D: NA; DNA: TGCGCCAGCAGCCTCGGGACAAGGGTGCTACCTCAGCCCCAGCATTTT; CDR3: CASSLGTRVLPQPQHF
size: NA; J: TRBJ2-3; V: TRBV24-1; D: NA; DNA: TGTGCCACCAGTGACCGTCGGGAGTTGTCAGATACGCAGTATTTT; CDR3: CATSDRRELSDTQYF
size: NA; J: TRBJ2-1; V: TRBV14; D: NA; DNA: TGTGCCAGCAGCCAACAGGGGAGGAACAATGAGCAGTTCTTC; CDR3: CASSQQGRNNEQFF
size: few; J: TRBJ2-1; V: TRBV10-2; D: TRBD2; DNA: TGCGCCAGCATGGTAGCGGGGGACAATGAGCAGTTCTTC; CDR3: CASMVAGDNEQFF
size: many; J: TRBJ2-1; V: TRBV12-3/TRBV12-4; D: TRBD2; DNA: TGTGCCAGCAGTTTTCGGCCTGGTAGCGGGAGCGATGAGCAGTTCTTC; CDR3: CASSFRPGSGSDEQFF
size: NA; J: TRBJ2-2; V: TRBV5-6; D: NA; DNA: TGTGCCAGCAGCTTCCCCCGCCCGGTTGGGACCGGGGAGCTGTTTTTT; CDR3: CASSFPRPVGTGELFF
size: few; J: TRBJ2-3; V: TRBV27; D: NA; DNA: TGTGCCAGCAGTTTATCTTATACCACAGATACGCAGTATTTT; CDR3: CASSLSYTTDTQYF
size: NA; J: TRBJ2-1; V: TRBV20-1; D: NA; DNA: TGCAGTGCCCCTAAAACGGGCTCCTACAATGAGCAGTTCTTC; CDR3: CSAPKTGSYNEQFF
size: many; J: TRBJ2-7; V: TRBV20-1; D: NA; DNA: TGCAGTGCTAGAGATCAGAGTACCTTCTACGAGCAGTACTTC; CDR3: CSARDQSTFYEQYF
size: many; J: TRBJ2-5; V: TRBV7-8; D: NA; DNA: TGTGCCAGCAGCTTACAGAAAGAGACCCAGTACTTC; CDR3: CASSLQKETQYF
size: many; J: TRBJ1-5; V: TRBV5-1; D: NA; DNA: TGCGCCAGCAGCTTCTCAGGGTCGGAGCCCCAGCATTTT; CDR3: CASSFSGSEPQHF
size: NA; J: TRBJ1-2; V: TRBV10-3; D: NA; DNA: TGTGCCATCAGTGAGAGGGGCATGGGCTATGGCTACACCTTC; CDR3: CAISERGMGYGYTF
size: NA; J: TRBJ2-1; V: TRBV28; D: TRBD1; DNA: TGTGCCAGCACCCCAGGGGGAGCAGGGCACAATGAGCAGTTCTTC; CDR3: CASTPGGAGHNEQFF